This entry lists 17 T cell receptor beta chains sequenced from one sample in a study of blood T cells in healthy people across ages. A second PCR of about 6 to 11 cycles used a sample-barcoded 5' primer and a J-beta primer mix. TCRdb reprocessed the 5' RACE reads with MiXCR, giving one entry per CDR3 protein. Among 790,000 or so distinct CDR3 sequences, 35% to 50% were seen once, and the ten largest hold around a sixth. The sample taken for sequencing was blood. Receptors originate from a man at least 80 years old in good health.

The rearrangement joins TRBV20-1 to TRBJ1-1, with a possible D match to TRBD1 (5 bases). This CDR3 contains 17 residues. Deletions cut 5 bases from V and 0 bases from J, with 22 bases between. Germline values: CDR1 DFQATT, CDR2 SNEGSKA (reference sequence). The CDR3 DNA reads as TGCAGTGCTGAGGGAGACGGGGATAGGGGTTTGAACACTGAAGCTTTCTTT. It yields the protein CSAEGDGDRGLNTEAFF.

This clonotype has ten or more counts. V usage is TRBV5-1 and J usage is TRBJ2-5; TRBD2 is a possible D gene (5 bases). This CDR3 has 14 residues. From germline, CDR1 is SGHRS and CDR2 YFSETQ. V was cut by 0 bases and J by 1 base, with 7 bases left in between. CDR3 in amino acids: CASSLVATQETQYF. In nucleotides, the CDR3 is TGCGCCAGCAGCTTGGTAGCGACCCAAGAGACCCAGTACTTC.

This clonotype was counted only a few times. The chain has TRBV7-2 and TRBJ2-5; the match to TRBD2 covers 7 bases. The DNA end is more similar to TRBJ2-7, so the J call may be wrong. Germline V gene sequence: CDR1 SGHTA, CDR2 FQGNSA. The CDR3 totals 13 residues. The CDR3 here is CASSLPRTSEQYF. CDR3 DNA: TGTGCCAGCAGCTTACCCAGGACTAGCGAGCAGTACTTC.

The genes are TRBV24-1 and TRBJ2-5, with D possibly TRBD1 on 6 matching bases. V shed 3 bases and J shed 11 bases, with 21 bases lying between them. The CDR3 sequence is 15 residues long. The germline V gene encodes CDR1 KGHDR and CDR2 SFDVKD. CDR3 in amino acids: CATSDDGGPYNEQYF. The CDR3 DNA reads TGTGCCACCAGTGATGATGGGGGCCCATACAATGAGCAGTACTTC.

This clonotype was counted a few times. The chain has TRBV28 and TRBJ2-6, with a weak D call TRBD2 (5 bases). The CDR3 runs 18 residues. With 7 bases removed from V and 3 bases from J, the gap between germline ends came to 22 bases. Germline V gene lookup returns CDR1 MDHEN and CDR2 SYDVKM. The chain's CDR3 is CASIRRRTSRHGANVLTF. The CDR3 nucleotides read TGTGCCAGCATCCGTAGGAGGACTTCCCGACATGGGGCCAACGTCCTGACTTTC.

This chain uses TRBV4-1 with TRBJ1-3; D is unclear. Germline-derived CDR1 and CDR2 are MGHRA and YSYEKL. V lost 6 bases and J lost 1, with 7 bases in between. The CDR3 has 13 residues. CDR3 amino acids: CASRQTSGNTIYF. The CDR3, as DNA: TGCGCCAGCAGACAGACGTCTGGAAACACCATATATTTT.

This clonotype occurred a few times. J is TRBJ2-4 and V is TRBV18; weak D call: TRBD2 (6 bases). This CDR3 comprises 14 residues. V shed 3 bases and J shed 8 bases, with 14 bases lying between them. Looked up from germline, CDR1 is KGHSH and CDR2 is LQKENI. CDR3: CASSPPTRIDIQYF. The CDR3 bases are TGTGCCAGCTCACCGCCGACTAGAATTGACATTCAGTACTTC.

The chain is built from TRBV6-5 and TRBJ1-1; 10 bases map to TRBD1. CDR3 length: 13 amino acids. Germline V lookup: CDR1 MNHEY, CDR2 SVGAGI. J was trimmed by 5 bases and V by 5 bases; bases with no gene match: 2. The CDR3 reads CASSRQGATEAFF. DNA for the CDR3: TGTGCCAGCAGTCGACAGGGGGCAACTGAAGCTTTCTTT.

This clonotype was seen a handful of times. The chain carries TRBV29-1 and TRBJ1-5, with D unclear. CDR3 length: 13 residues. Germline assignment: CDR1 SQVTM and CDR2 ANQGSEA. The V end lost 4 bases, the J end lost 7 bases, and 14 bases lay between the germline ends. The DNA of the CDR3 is TGCAGCGTTGCGCAAGAGGGAGACCAGCCCCAGCATTTT. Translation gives CSVAQEGDQPQHF.

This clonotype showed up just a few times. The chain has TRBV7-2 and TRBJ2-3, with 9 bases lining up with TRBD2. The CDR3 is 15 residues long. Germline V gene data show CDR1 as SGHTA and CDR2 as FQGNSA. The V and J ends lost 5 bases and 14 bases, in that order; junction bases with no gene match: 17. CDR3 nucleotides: TGTGCCAGCAGCCCTCGACAGTATGGCGGGAGGGCCGTGTATTTT. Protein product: CASSPRQYGGRAVYF. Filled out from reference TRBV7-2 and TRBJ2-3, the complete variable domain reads GAGVSQSPSNKVTEKGKDVELRCDPISGHTALYWYRQSLGQGLEFLIYFQGNSAPDKSGLPSDRFSAERTGGSVSTLTIQRTQQEDSAVYLCASSPRQYGGRAVYFGPGTRLTVL.

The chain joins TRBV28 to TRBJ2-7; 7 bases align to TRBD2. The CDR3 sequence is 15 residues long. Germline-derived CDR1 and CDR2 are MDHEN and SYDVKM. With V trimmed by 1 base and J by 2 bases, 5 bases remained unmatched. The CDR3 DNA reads TGTGCCAGCAGTTTATTGGCGGGAGCGACCTACGAGCAGTACTTC. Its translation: CASSLLAGATYEQYF.

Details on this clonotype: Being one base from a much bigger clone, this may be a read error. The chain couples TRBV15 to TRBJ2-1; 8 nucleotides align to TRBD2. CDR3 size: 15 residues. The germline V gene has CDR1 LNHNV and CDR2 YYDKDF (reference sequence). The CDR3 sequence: CAASRGKRERHEQFF. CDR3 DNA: TGTGCCGCCAGCAGAGGCAAGCGGGAGAGACATGAGCAGTTCTTC.

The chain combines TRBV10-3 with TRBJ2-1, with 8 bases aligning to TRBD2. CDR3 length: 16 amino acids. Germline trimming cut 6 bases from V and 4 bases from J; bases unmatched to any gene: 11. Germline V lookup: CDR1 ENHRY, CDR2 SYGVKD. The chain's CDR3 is CAIRESGGLLYNEQFF. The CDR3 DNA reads TGTGCCATCAGGGAGAGCGGGGGTCTTTTGTACAATGAGCAGTTCTTC.

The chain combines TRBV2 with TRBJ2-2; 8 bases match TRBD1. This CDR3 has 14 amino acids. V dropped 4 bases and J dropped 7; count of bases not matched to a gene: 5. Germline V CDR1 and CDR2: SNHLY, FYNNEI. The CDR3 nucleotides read TGTGCCAGCAGTGTGTTACAGGGGGGCGGGGAGCTGTTTTTT. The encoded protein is CASSVLQGGGELFF.

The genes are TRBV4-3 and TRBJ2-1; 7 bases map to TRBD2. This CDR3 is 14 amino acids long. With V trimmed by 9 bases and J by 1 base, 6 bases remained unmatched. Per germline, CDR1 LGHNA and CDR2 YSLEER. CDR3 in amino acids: CASGRELSYNEQFF. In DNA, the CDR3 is TGCGCCAGTGGGAGGGAGTTGTCCTACAATGAGCAGTTCTTC.

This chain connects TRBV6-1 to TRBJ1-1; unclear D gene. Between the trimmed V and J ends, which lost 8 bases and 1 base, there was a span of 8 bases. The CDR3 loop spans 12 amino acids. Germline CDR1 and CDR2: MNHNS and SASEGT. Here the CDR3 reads CASGLRNTEAFF. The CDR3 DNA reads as TGTGCCAGCGGTTTGAGGAACACTGAAGCTTTCTTT.

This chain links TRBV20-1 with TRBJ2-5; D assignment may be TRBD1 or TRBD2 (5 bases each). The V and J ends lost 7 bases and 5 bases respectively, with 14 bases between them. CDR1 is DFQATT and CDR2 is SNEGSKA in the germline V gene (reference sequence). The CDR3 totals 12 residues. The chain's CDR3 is CSVGARGETQYF. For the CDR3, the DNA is TGCAGTGTAGGGGCCCGGGGCGAGACCCAGTACTTC.